A single sample is the source of the 25 T cell receptor beta chains below, sequenced in a study of blood T cells in healthy people across ages. PCR was performed a second time for roughly 7 to 12 cycles using a sample-barcoded 5' primer and a J-beta primer mix. TCRdb called the 5' RACE reads again in MiXCR, with one record for every CDR3 protein. In the table there are hundreds of thousands of distinct CDR3 sequences, over 40% of which are singletons. The sequencing sample was made of blood. All receptors derive from a woman of 80 years or more in good health.

J is TRBJ2-5 and V is TRBV29-1; D is possibly TRBD1 (6 bases). V was cut by 6 bases and J by 3 bases, with 14 bases left in between. The V gene's germline CDR1 is SQVTM and CDR2 ANQGSEA. The CDR3 totals 13 residues. This chain's CDR3 is CSVKRGREETQYF. CDR3 bases: TGCAGCGTGAAGAGGGGGAGAGAAGAGACCCAGTACTTC.

In this sample, this clonotype turned up a few times. The CDR3 is CASSKEKGSYEQYF. Written as DNA, the CDR3 is TGTGCCAGCAGCAAAGAGAAGGGCTCCTACGAGCAGTACTTC. The V call is TRBV21-1, the J call TRBJ2-7. TRBV21-1 is noted as a pseudogene. CDR3 length: 14 residues.

Concerning this clonotype itself: The germline gene is not matched at one end of the junction; a read error may be the cause. The rearrangement links TRBV6-6 to TRBJ1-5; D is unresolved. Germline assignment: CDR1 MNHNY and CDR2 SVGAGI (reference sequence). This CDR3 comprises 13 residues. The CDR3 region is CVSSYSPDQPQHF. The DNA for the CDR3 is TGTGTCAGCAGTTACTCCCCGGATCAGCCCCAGCATTTT.

The chain couples TRBV20-1 to TRBJ2-7, with 8 bases matching TRBD1. This CDR3 contains 15 residues. Germline V CDR1 and CDR2: DFQATT, SNEGSKA (reference sequence). V gave up 3 bases and J gave up 3 bases; unmatched junction bases: 10. CDR3 nucleotides: TGCAGTGCTAGGATTGTTGGGACAGGATACTACGAGCAGTACTTC. Translation gives CSARIVGTGYYEQYF.

This sequence joins TRBV25-1 and TRBJ1-1; D is unclear. Germline CDR1 and CDR2: MGHDK and SYGVNS. The V gene lost 1 base and the J gene lost 1 base, with 10 bases spanning the gap. The CDR3 totals 15 residues. Here the CDR3 DNA reads TGTGCCAGCAGTGAATCCCTTGCAGAGAACACTGAAGCTTTCTTT. It yields the protein CASSESLAENTEAFF.

The chain has TRBV11-2 and TRBJ2-1, with 16 bases that match TRBD2. The V and J ends lost 3 bases and 4 bases, in that order; junction bases with no gene match: 18. The CDR3 contains 22 residues. Germline assignment: CDR1 SGHAT and CDR2 FQNNGV. The CDR3 DNA sequence: TGTGCCAGCAGCTTTAAGACCCCCCGGCTAATGGGACTAGCGGGAGGGTACAATGAGCAGTTCTTC. It codes for CASSFKTPRLMGLAGGYNEQFF.

Regarding this clonotype: This may arise from a read error, as a much more abundant clone is one base away. The chain joins TRBV5-1 to TRBJ2-3; 7 bases match TRBD1. Germline V gives CDR1 SGHRS, CDR2 YFSETQ. The CDR3 contains 14 residues. CDR3 in DNA: TGCGCCAGCAGCCACAGGGGAACCACAGGTACGCAGTATTTT. Protein product: CASSHRGTTGTQYF.

J is TRBJ1-1 and V is TRBV7-3; D not resolved. Germline lookup yields CDR1 SGHTA and CDR2 FQGTGA. The CDR3 covers 13 residues. Trimming shortened V by 2 bases and J by 3 bases, and 7 bases separated the two germline ends. The CDR3 loop is CASSLLQDTEAFF. Written as DNA, the CDR3 is TGTGCCAGCAGCTTACTGCAAGACACTGAAGCTTTCTTT. Full variable domain (remainder filled in from reference TRBV7-3 and TRBJ1-1): GAGVSQTPSNKVTEKGKYVELRCDPISGHTALYWYRQSLGQGPEFLIYFQGTGAADDSGLPNDRFFAVRPEGSVSTLKIQRTERGDSAVYLCASSLLQDTEAFFGQGTRLTVV.

This clonotype was recorded many times. The chain couples TRBV6-1 to TRBJ2-6; D possibly corresponds to TRBD1 (5 bases). Germline CDR1 reads MNHNS; CDR2 reads SASEGT. The CDR3 length is 18 residues. Trimming left V 5 bases short and J 0 bases short, with 17 bases between. The CDR3 nucleotides are TGTGCCAGCAGTCCCCACAGGCAAACAATCTCTGGGGCCAACGTCCTGACTTTC. Translation: CASSPHRQTISGANVLTF.

CDR3 in amino acids: CSVVVGGPQETQYF. CDR3 nucleotide sequence: TGCAGCGTTGTGGTAGGCGGACCCCAAGAGACCCAGTACTTC. This chain joins TRBV29-1 and TRBJ2-5, with D hard to call. V was clipped by 4 bases and J by 1 base, with 13 bases between them. Per the germline V gene, CDR1 is SQVTM and CDR2 is ANQGSEA. CDR3 length equals 14 residues. Combining the CDR3 with reference TRBV29-1 and TRBJ2-5 gives the whole variable domain SAVISQKPSRDICQRGTSLTIQCQVDSQVTMMFWYRQQPGQSLTLIATANQGSEATYESGFVIDKFPISRPNLTFSTLTVSNMSPEDSSIYLCSVVVGGPQETQYFGPGTRLLVL.

Worth noting for this clonotype: This clone may be a read error of a much larger clone one base away. The rearrangement links TRBV12-5 to TRBJ2-1; D perhaps matches TRBD2 (5 bases). This CDR3 is built from 11 residues. The V gene lost 3 bases and the J gene lost 13 bases, with 10 bases spanning the gap. Germline V gene sequence: CDR1 LGHNT, CDR2 FRNRAP. The CDR3 DNA is TGTGCTAGTGGTTTCGGGGAGACCCAGTTCTTC. Translated, it gives CASGFGETQFF.

This clonotype has a count of ten or more. The chain is built from TRBV29-1 and TRBJ2-3; 7 bases match TRBD1. The CDR3 covers 14 residues. V shed 7 bases, J shed 3 bases, and the junction held 10 bases outside the gene matches. The germline CDR1 and CDR2 sequences are SQVTM and ANQGSEA. The CDR3 here is CSAVTGKVTDTQYF. The CDR3 region has the DNA TGCAGCGCCGTGACAGGGAAGGTGACAGATACGCAGTATTTT.

Comments on this clonotype: A read error may produce the germline difference seen at one junction end. The V call is TRBV4-2, the J call TRBJ2-3; 13 nucleotides align to TRBD2. Germline loops: CDR1 LGHNA, CDR2 YNFKEQ. The CDR3 runs to 15 residues. The CDR3 bases are TGTGCCCGCAGCCCGGGACTAGCGGGGACAGATACGCAGTATTTT. Protein sequence: CARSPGLAGTDTQYF.

This chain uses TRBV20-1 with TRBJ2-1; D is ambiguous. The CDR3 sequence is 11 residues long. V shed 0 bases and J shed 15 bases, with 12 bases lying between them. Germline values: CDR1 DFQATT, CDR2 SNEGSKA (reference sequence). As DNA, the CDR3 is TGCAGTGCTAGAGATTCCTACCACACGTTCTTC. Protein sequence: CSARDSYHTFF.

The chain links TRBV30 to TRBJ1-2; D gene unclear. Germline CDR1 reads GTSNPN; CDR2 reads SVGIG (reference sequence). CDR3 length: 13 amino acids. Trimming left V 2 bases short and J 6 bases short, with 13 bases between. Here the CDR3 reads CAWSRDGIDGYTF. In nucleotides, the CDR3 is TGTGCCTGGAGTCGAGATGGGATCGATGGCTACACCTTC.

At least ten counts were recorded for this clonotype. This sequence joins TRBV2 and TRBJ2-1; no clear D gene. In germline, CDR1 is SNHLY, CDR2 FYNNEI. V was clipped by 4 bases and J by 8 bases, with 9 bases between them. The CDR3 sequence is 12 residues long. The CDR3 region is CASSGSGDEQFF. In DNA form, the CDR3 reads TGTGCCAGCAGTGGATCAGGCGATGAGCAGTTCTTC.

Comment on this clonotype: Possible read error: a much larger clone is one base away. The V gene is TRBV5-1, the J gene TRBJ2-1; D is unresolved. Germline values: CDR1 SGHRS, CDR2 YFSETQ. The CDR3 has 12 amino acids. Deletions cut 2 bases from V and 9 bases from J, with 9 bases between. The CDR3, as DNA: TGCGCCAGCAGCTTCCACGGGCCTGAGCAGTTCTTC. Residues: CASSFHGPEQFF.

V and J are TRBV10-1 and TRBJ2-7; TRBD2 is a possible D gene (6 bases). The better agreement between TRBJ2-4 and the DNA end casts doubt on the J call. Looked up from germline, CDR1 is WNHNN and CDR2 is SYGVQD (reference sequence). CDR3 length: 14 amino acids. The CDR3 region is CASSAGGTKNIQYF. In DNA form, the CDR3 reads TGCGCCAGCAGTGCCGGCGGGACTAAAAACATTCAGTACTTC.

The CDR3 DNA sequence: TGTGCCAGCAGCCAAGCCGGCCCTGGCACAGATACGCAGTATTTT. It is translated as CASSQAGPGTDTQYF. V usage is TRBV4-2 and J usage is TRBJ2-3; D is unresolved. Trimming took 1 base from V and 1 from J, leaving 9 bases between them. CDR3 size: 15 residues. Germline V gene sequence: CDR1 LGHNA, CDR2 YNFKEQ.

This rearrangement joins TRBV28 to TRBJ2-5, with 9 bases matching TRBD1. CDR1 is MDHEN, CDR2 SYDVKM, per germline. The V segment lost 6 bases and the J segment 0 bases; nucleotides outside the gene matches: 11. CDR3 size: 17 residues. DNA for the CDR3: TGTGCCAGCAGCCCGCTTTCGGGGACAGGGTACCAAGAGACCCAGTACTTC. Translating it yields CASSPLSGTGYQETQYF.

This chain uses TRBV10-3 with TRBJ2-1; 14 bases are shared with TRBD2. The CDR3 has 15 residues. The ends lost 3 bases at V and 8 bases at J; junction bases unmatched: 3. Germline V gene lookup returns CDR1 ENHRY and CDR2 SYGVKD. The CDR3, as DNA: TGTGCCATCAGTGACGGGACTAGCGGGGGTTATGAGCAGTTCTTC. Translated: CAISDGTSGGYEQFF.

CDR3 sequence reads: CAWSIVISSTDTQYF. CDR3 in DNA: TGTGCCTGGAGCATAGTTATCTCTAGCACAGATACGCAGTATTTT. This chain connects TRBV30 to TRBJ2-3; no clear D. With 3 bases removed from V and 0 bases from J, the gap between germline ends came to 13 bases. Germline CDR1 GTSNPN, CDR2 SVGIG (reference sequence). CDR3 length equals 15 residues.

The gene calls are TRBV5-1 and TRBJ2-7; D is undetermined. The CDR3 is made up of 15 amino acids. Germline V lookup: CDR1 SGHRS, CDR2 YFSETQ. Trimming took 3 bases from V and 0 from J, leaving 13 bases between them. CDR3 sequence reads: CASSSIAPSSYEQYF. As DNA, the CDR3 is TGCGCCAGCAGCTCGATTGCCCCGAGCTCCTACGAGCAGTACTTC. The full variable domain, completed using reference TRBV5-1 and TRBJ2-7, is KAGVTQTPRYLIKTRGQQVTLSCSPISGHRSVSWYQQTPGQGLQFLFEYFSETQRNKGNFPGRFSGRQFSNSRSEMNVSTLELGDSALYLCASSSIAPSSYEQYFGPGTRLTVT.

The gene calls are TRBV3-1 and TRBJ2-1; D might be TRBD2 (6 bases). The CDR3 is 14 residues long. V was pared by 3 bases and J by 4 bases, with 10 bases between. From germline, CDR1 is LGHDT and CDR2 YNNKEL (reference sequence). CDR3 loop: CASSQRTTYNEQFF. CDR3 sequence (DNA): TGTGCCAGCAGCCAGCGGACTACTTACAATGAGCAGTTCTTC.

In regard to this clonotype: A much larger clonotype is one base distant, so this may be a read error. The genes are TRBV12-3 or TRBV12-4 and TRBJ2-7, with a tentative D call TRBD2 (5 bases). This CDR3 is built from 13 residues. The V gene lost 1 base and the J gene lost 7 bases, with 11 bases spanning the gap. Here the CDR3 reads CASSLDGVGEQYF. In nucleotides, the CDR3 is TGTGCCAGCAGTTTAGACGGGGTTGGTGAGCAGTACTTC.